The source of this TCR beta chain is a study of T cell repertoires in cytomegalovirus infection. TCRdb re-analysed the reads in MiXCR, keeping a single row per CDR3 protein. The repertoire holds approximately 100,000 distinct CDR3 sequences, with around 45% as singletons. The CDR3 totals 14 residues. Germline CDR1 reads MNHEY; CDR2 reads SVGEGT. The V gene end was trimmed by 7 bases and the J gene end by 6 bases; junction bases not matched to a gene: 7. With regard to this clonotype: What it binds is not known.

This chain joins TRBV6-2 or TRBV6-3 and TRBJ2-2; 8 bases align to TRBD1. The clonotype originates from a human donor in good health (CMV status not recorded). Some clones in this sample may be carry-over from other donors' samples. The starting material was CD8+ T cells from cultured PBMCs, obtained from culture after CMV antigen stimulation. The CDR3 is CASTGGAGSGELFF. The CDR3, as DNA: TGTGCCAGCACAGGGGGCGCGGGCTCCGGGGAGCTGTTTTTT.